A single sample is the source of the 24 T cell receptor beta chains below, sequenced in a study of OX40 agonist ivuxolimab in advanced cancers. Generated by immunoSEQ multiplex PCR, the TCRdb table keeps only in-frame clones and is missing some. The table has about 79,000 clones, roughly 87% seen once. Sequenced material: CD4+ or CD8+ T cells sorted from blood, taken in a trial of the OX40 agonist ivuxolimab. Receptors originate from an adult with an advanced solid tumor such as melanoma, head and neck, liver or kidney cancer.

This chain uses TRBV19 with TRBJ1-5; D might be TRBD1 (6 bases). Germline V gene data show CDR1 as LNHDA and CDR2 as SQIVND (reference sequence). Trimming shortened V by 11 bases and J by 4 bases, and 18 bases separated the two germline ends. The CDR3 is 14 amino acids. CDR3 nucleotide sequence: TGTGCCGCCGCCTTACAGGGCTCAAATCAGCCCCAGCATTTT. It is translated as CAAALQGSNQPQHF.

This clone was recorded only once. The chain couples TRBV18 to TRBJ1-1, with D possibly being TRBD1 (6 bases). This CDR3 is built from 13 residues. V shed 3 bases and J shed 3 bases, with 8 bases lying between them. CDR1 is KGHSH, CDR2 LQKENI, per germline. CDR3 amino acids: CASSPHRDTEAFF. DNA of the CDR3: TGTGCCAGCTCACCGCACAGGGACACTGAAGCTTTCTTT.

The chain links TRBV10-2 to TRBJ1-2; D perhaps matches TRBD1 (6 bases). Trimming removed 6 bases from V and 2 bases from J, with 13 bases in between. This CDR3 has 14 residues. Germline-derived CDR1 and CDR2 are WSHSY and SAAADI. CDR3 coding DNA: TGCGCCAGCAGAGTCACCGGACAGAACTATGGCTACACCTTC. Residues: CASRVTGQNYGYTF.

This clone was found once. The V and J genes are TRBV9 and TRBJ1-2; D gene unclear. The V end was cut by 3 bases, the J end by 8 bases, with 11 bases between. This CDR3 spans 12 amino acids. Germline loops: CDR1 SGDLS, CDR2 YYNGEE. The CDR3 protein is CASSASGLGYTF. The CDR3 coding sequence is TGTGCCAGCAGCGCCTCTGGGTTAGGCTACACCTTC.

The chain recombines TRBV29-1 with TRBJ2-3, with a possible D match to TRBD2 (6 bases). Per germline, CDR1 SQVTM and CDR2 ANQGSEA. CDR3 length: 14 residues. Trimming pared 4 bases from V and 4 bases from J, leaving 15 bases between. This CDR3 is CSVAGGVIADTQYF. CDR3 nucleotide sequence: TGCAGCGTTGCGGGCGGGGTTATCGCAGATACGCAGTATTTT.

The gene calls are TRBV7-3 and TRBJ1-1; the match to TRBD1 covers 7 bases. Germline V gene lookup returns CDR1 SGHTA and CDR2 FQGTGA. The CDR3 covers 13 residues. Trimming took 4 bases from V and 3 from J; bases not matched to a gene: 2. The CDR3 is CASSYTGDTEAFF. The DNA of the CDR3 is TGTGCCAGCAGCTACACAGGGGACACTGAAGCTTTCTTT.

The rearrangement joins TRBV5-1 to TRBJ2-1, with 8 bases identical to TRBD1. This CDR3 is built from 14 residues. Germline lookup yields CDR1 SGHRS and CDR2 YFSETQ. Trimming cost V 2 bases and J 5 bases; bases outside gene matches: 3. In DNA, the CDR3 is TGCGCCAGCAGCTTCACAGGGGGGCACAATGAGCAGTTCTTC. It codes for CASSFTGGHNEQFF. The variable domain in full, with the rest retrieved from reference TRBV5-1 and TRBJ2-1, is KAGVTQTPRYLIKTRGQQVTLSCSPISGHRSVSWYQQTPGQGLQFLFEYFSETQRNKGNFPGRFSGRQFSNSRSEMNVSTLELGDSALYLCASSFTGGHNEQFFGPGTRLTVL.

The rearrangement joins TRBV6-1 to TRBJ1-1; D uncertain. CDR1 and CDR2 (germline): MNHNS, SASEGT. V lost 4 bases to trimming and J lost 6 bases, with 12 bases between them. The CDR3 spans 13 residues. CDR3 DNA sequence: TGTGCCAGCAGTGTCGGGTTAGGAGCTGAAGCTTTCTTT. Translating it yields CASSVGLGAEAFF.

The J gene is TRBJ2-7, the V gene TRBV14; tentative D call: TRBD2 (5 bases). Trimming shortened V by 0 bases and J by 6 bases, and 12 bases separated the two germline ends. This CDR3 is built from 14 residues. Germline CDR1 is SGHDN and CDR2 is FVKESK. This CDR3 is CASSQDLVAGEQYF. The DNA for the CDR3 is TGTGCCAGCAGCCAAGATCTGGTTGCGGGCGAGCAGTACTTC.

The CDR3 bases are TGTGCCAGCAGTTTATTCCGTGTGATGAACACTGAAGCTTTCTTT. The encoded protein is CASSLFRVMNTEAFF. This chain connects TRBV28 to TRBJ1-1; D uncertain. CDR3 length: 15 residues. In germline, CDR1 is MDHEN, CDR2 SYDVKM. V was clipped by 1 base and J by 0 bases, with 9 bases between them.

V and J are TRBV6-6 and TRBJ2-1; 7 nucleotides match TRBD1. V lost 6 bases to trimming and J lost 8 bases; unmatched junction nucleotides: 7. Germline CDR1 and CDR2: MNHNY and SVGAGI (reference sequence). The CDR3 sequence is 13 residues long. CDR3 DNA: TGTGCCAGCAGACTCGACAGGGAACATGAGCAGTTCTTC. It yields the protein CASRLDREHEQFF.

This clone showed up just a few times. This rearrangement joins TRBV19 to TRBJ1-5; D remains ambiguous. V shed 3 bases and J shed 7 bases, with 10 bases lying between them. Germline V gene lookup returns CDR1 LNHDA and CDR2 SQIVND (reference sequence). The CDR3 loop spans 13 amino acids. CDR3 sequence: CASSIQLGQPQHF. In DNA form, the CDR3 reads TGTGCCAGTAGTATCCAGCTCGGACAGCCCCAGCATTTT.

This rearrangement joins TRBV29-1 to TRBJ1-4, with a possible D match to TRBD1 (5 bases). The CDR3 runs 13 residues. Looked up from germline, CDR1 is SQVTM and CDR2 is ANQGSEA. V was pared by 3 bases and J by 8 bases, with 13 bases between. For the CDR3, the DNA is TGCAGCGTTGAGGCAGGGAAGGGGGAAAAACTGTTTTTT. Translating gives CSVEAGKGEKLFF.

V and J are TRBV6-1 and TRBJ1-2, with D unclear. This CDR3 region has 12 residues. CDR1 and CDR2 from the germline V gene are MNHNS and SASEGT. Trimming cost V 6 bases and J 8 bases, with 13 bases left between them. CDR3 bases: TGTGCCAGCAGCCGCCGCGGCTGGGGCTACACCTTC. This codes for CASSRRGWGYTF.

The chain couples TRBV10-1 to TRBJ2-3; no definite D call. V lost 3 bases, J lost 2 bases, and 6 bases lay in between. The CDR3 spans 13 residues. The germline CDR1 and CDR2 sequences are WNHNN and SYGVQD (reference sequence). The CDR3 loop is CASSDRNTDTQYF. In nucleotides, the CDR3 is TGCGCCAGCAGTGACAGAAACACAGATACGCAGTATTTT.

The CDR3 DNA sequence: TGCAGCGTTGAAGATCGTGGACACTCGAACACTGAAGCTTTCTTT. Translating gives CSVEDRGHSNTEAFF. This chain connects TRBV29-1 to TRBJ1-1; D might be TRBD1 (5 bases). Germline assignment: CDR1 SQVTM and CDR2 ANQGSEA. V lost 0 bases and J 1 base, leaving 12 bases between the germline ends. This CDR3 contains 15 residues. Using reference TRBV29-1 and TRBJ1-1 for the parts outside the CDR3, the full variable domain is SAVISQKPSRDICQRGTSLTIQCQVDSQVTMMFWYRQQPGQSLTLIATANQGSEATYESGFVIDKFPISRPNLTFSTLTVSNMSPEDSSIYLCSVEDRGHSNTEAFFGQGTRLTVV.

In this sample, this clone turned up once. The chain employs TRBV19 and TRBJ1-1, with D possibly matching TRBD1 (6 bases). Germline values: CDR1 LNHDA, CDR2 SQIVND (reference sequence). V was pared by 8 bases and J by 1 base, with 20 bases between. The CDR3 spans 16 residues. In nucleotides, the CDR3 is TGTGCCAGTTCAAGTAGGCAGGGGCAGAGGAACACTGAAGCTTTCTTT. Translating it yields CASSSRQGQRNTEAFF.

The J gene is TRBJ2-1, the V gene TRBV29-1; possibly TRBD1 or TRBD2 for D (6 bases each). The CDR3 is 15 amino acids. The ends were cut back, 4 bases at V and 7 bases at J, with 20 bases in the middle. CDR1 and CDR2 (germline): SQVTM, ANQGSEA. CDR3 in amino acids: CSVASVGGVGNEQFF. CDR3 DNA sequence: TGCAGCGTTGCGAGTGTGGGGGGCGTTGGGAATGAGCAGTTCTTC.

The V gene is TRBV10-3, the J gene TRBJ1-3, with a weak D call TRBD1 (6 bases). The V gene's germline CDR1 is ENHRY and CDR2 SYGVKD. Trimming took off 3 bases at V and 6 bases at J, with 12 bases between the two ends. The CDR3 runs to 14 residues. As DNA, the CDR3 is TGTGCCATCAGTGACGAGAACAGGGCAAACACCATATATTTT. This codes for CAISDENRANTIYF.

The chain couples TRBV29-1 to TRBJ2-3; 14 bases line up with TRBD2. Germline loops: CDR1 SQVTM, CDR2 ANQGSEA. This CDR3 region has 13 residues. Trimming removed 7 bases from V and 7 bases from J; junction bases left unmatched: 4. This CDR3 reads CSGGTSGGHTQYF. As DNA, the CDR3 is TGCAGCGGCGGGACTAGCGGGGGACATACGCAGTATTTT.

V and J are TRBV6-6 and TRBJ2-5; maybe TRBD2 (5 bases). With 2 bases removed from V and 4 bases from J, the gap between germline ends came to 11 bases. Germline V lookup: CDR1 MNHNY, CDR2 SVGAGI (reference sequence). The CDR3 has 14 residues. The CDR3 is CASSYLRAGETQYF. DNA of the CDR3: TGTGCCAGCAGTTACCTTAGGGCGGGAGAGACCCAGTACTTC.

This chain joins TRBV9 and TRBJ2-1; D may correspond to TRBD1 or TRBD2 (5 bases each). Germline CDR1 and CDR2: SGDLS and YYNGEE. The CDR3 covers 14 residues. The germline V and J ends were trimmed by 0 bases and 6 bases, with 10 bases remaining between them. Written as DNA, the CDR3 is TGTGCCAGCAGCGTAGTATCCGGGGCCAATGAGCAGTTCTTC. Translation gives CASSVVSGANEQFF.

This rearrangement joins TRBV9 to TRBJ1-6, with D possibly TRBD1 on 5 matching bases. The CDR3 runs 17 residues. Germline V gene data show CDR1 as SGDLS and CDR2 as YYNGEE. The V end was cut by 4 bases, the J end by 0 bases, with 14 bases between. CDR3 region: CASSPRQISSYNSPLHF. The CDR3 DNA follows: TGTGCCAGCAGCCCACGACAGATAAGCTCCTATAATTCACCCCTCCACTTT. The whole variable domain, filled in from reference TRBV9 and TRBJ1-6, reads DSGVTQTPKHLITATGQRVTLRCSPRSGDLSVYWYQQSLDQGLQFLIQYYNGEERAKGNILERFSAQQFPDLHSELNLSSLELGDSALYFCASSPRQISSYNSPLHFGNGTRLTVT.

This clone was seen more than once but under ten times. J is TRBJ1-5 and V is TRBV19; no firm D call. Trimming left V 3 bases short and J 1 base short, with 10 bases between. CDR3 length: 15 amino acids. In germline, CDR1 is LNHDA, CDR2 SQIVND (reference sequence). The DNA for the CDR3 is TGTGCCAGTAGTATCGTTGCAAGCAGCAATCAGCCCCAGCATTTT. Its protein product is CASSIVASSNQPQHF. Complete variable domain (other parts from reference TRBV19 and TRBJ1-5): DGGITQSPKYLFRKEGQNVTLSCEQNLNHDAMYWYRQDPGQGLRLIYYSQIVNDFQKGDIAEGYSVSREKKESFPLTVTSAQKNPTAFYLCASSIVASSNQPQHFGDGTRLSIL.